This T cell receptor (beta chain) was found in a study of shared clonotypes between healthy human individuals. CDR3 length equals 13 residues. Germline values: CDR1 SGHAT, CDR2 FQNNGV. V was pared by 5 bases and J by 5 bases, with 13 bases between. On this clone: Its antigen is unknown.

The data were produced by immunoSEQ multiplex PCR, yet TCRdb's version contains in-frame clones alone and is incomplete. The data contain more than 2 million clones, roughly 95% of them singletons. General study points: Non-shared clonotypes had lower generation probabilities than those shared by all four donors. The study found about 5% of naive CD4 clonotypes shared across a few donors. Sample collection involved blood only; tissue repertoires are likely different. At large depth, rarefaction still showed sorted-subset sequencing to be incomplete.

The TCR was taken from a man aged 18-30 years in good health. The chain employs TRBV11-2 and TRBJ2-7; D gene uncertain. Sequenced input: naive CD4+ T cells sorted from blood. The subset: CD45RA+ positively selected. The CDR3 reads CASSPNPRHEQYF. In DNA, the CDR3 is TGTGCCAGCAGCCCCAATCCCCGCCACGAGCAGTACTTC.